In its sample, the clone carrying this T cell receptor (beta chain) was seen a few times. At baseline, cycle 4 day 1, and cycle 7 day 1, blood was sampled. There are 15 residues in the CDR3. V gave up 3 bases and J gave up 5 bases; unmatched junction bases: 7. From germline, CDR1 is SQVTM and CDR2 ANQGSEA. Profiled with immunoSEQ multiplex PCR; TCRdb holds only in-frame clones, not every one. The sample lists tens of thousands of clones; 84% were seen once. The data were taken from a study of OX40 agonist ivuxolimab in advanced cancers. Material: CD4+ or CD8+ T cells sorted from blood, obtained in a trial of the OX40 agonist ivuxolimab. The sequence came from an adult with an advanced solid tumor such as melanoma, head and neck, liver or kidney cancer. V usage is TRBV29-1 and J usage is TRBJ2-5, with TRBD2 matching 12 bases. CDR3 bases: TGCAGCGTTGAGGCTAGCGGGGGGGCGCGTGAGACCCAGTACTTC. Translated, it gives CSVEASGGARETQYF.